These 15 T cell receptor beta chains were all obtained from the same sample, sequenced in a study of T cell responses to AZD1222 COVID-19 vaccine. The method was immunoSEQ multiplex PCR; TCRdb's version includes in-frame clones alone and lacks a portion of them. The table lists fewer than 150,000 clones, 85% to 95% of them singletons, with over 8.5% in the top ten. The specimen comprised peripheral blood, sampled 28 days after the second AZD1222 dose. Receptors originate from an adult who received the AZD1222 COVID-19 vaccine.

The J gene is TRBJ2-7, the V gene TRBV30; D may correspond to TRBD1 or TRBD2 (5 bases each). Trimming left V 2 bases short and J 0 bases short, with 8 bases between. From germline, CDR1 is GTSNPN and CDR2 SVGIG (reference sequence). CDR3 length: 13 amino acids. The CDR3, as DNA: TGTGCCTGGAGTAACGGGGCCTCCTACGAGCAGTACTTC. Translating it yields CAWSNGASYEQYF.

The chain joins TRBV6-5 to TRBJ1-1; D remains ambiguous. In germline, CDR1 is MNHEY, CDR2 SVGAGI. The CDR3 length is 13 residues. V dropped 0 bases and J dropped 3 bases, with 5 bases sitting between them. As DNA, the CDR3 is TGTGCCAGCAGTTACTCGCAATACACTGAAGCTTTCTTT. Protein product: CASSYSQYTEAFF.

The DNA of the CDR3 is TGTGCCAGCAGCTTGTGGCAGGGAGATGAGCAGTTCTTC. This gives the protein CASSLWQGDEQFF. The V gene is TRBV5-6, the J gene TRBJ2-1; D may be TRBD1 or TRBD2 (5 bases each). This CDR3 contains 13 residues. Germline V CDR1 and CDR2: SGHDT, YYEEEE. V lost 1 base to trimming and J lost 8 bases, with 10 bases between them.

This chain links TRBV5-4 with TRBJ1-6; 10 nucleotides agree with TRBD1. The V gene's germline CDR1 is SGHNT and CDR2 YYREEE (reference sequence). The trim removed 6 bases at V and 9 bases at J, leaving 9 bases unmatched. The CDR3 totals 15 residues. The CDR3 nucleotides read TGTGCCAGCAAGTTAGGGGGACAGGGGCGTTCACCCCTCCACTTT. Translation gives CASKLGGQGRSPLHF.

This chain links TRBV4-3 with TRBJ2-4; D remains ambiguous. The CDR3 totals 18 residues. The V end was cut by 0 bases, the J end by 0 bases, with 15 bases between. Germline V CDR1 and CDR2: LGHNA, YSLEER. The CDR3 protein is CASSQERTHPRAKNIQYF. CDR3 sequence (DNA): TGCGCCAGCAGCCAAGAACGGACCCACCCGAGAGCCAAAAACATTCAGTACTTC.

This chain links TRBV4-2 with TRBJ1-5; D is ambiguous. V was trimmed by 0 bases and J by 9 bases, leaving 18 bases between them. This CDR3 contains 16 residues. CDR1 and CDR2 from the germline V gene are LGHNA and YNFKEQ. The CDR3 loop is CASSQDLETREAPQHF. CDR3 in DNA: TGTGCCAGCAGCCAAGATTTAGAGACACGGGAGGCGCCCCAGCATTTT.

This chain uses TRBV11-2 with TRBJ2-4, with 8 bases that match TRBD2. This CDR3 contains 14 residues. The V gene end was trimmed by 5 bases and the J gene end by 9 bases; junction bases not matched to a gene: 9. Germline V gene sequence: CDR1 SGHAT, CDR2 FQNNGV. The CDR3 nucleotides are TGTGCCAGCAGCACGGGACTAGTCCGGGGCATTCAGTACTTC. This translates into CASSTGLVRGIQYF.

The genes are TRBV6-6 and TRBJ2-1, with D perhaps matching TRBD2 (5 bases). Trimming took 2 bases from V and 5 from J, leaving 13 bases between them. The CDR3 is made up of 15 amino acids. Germline CDR1 MNHNY, CDR2 SVGAGI (reference sequence). CDR3 amino acids: CASSYERLRNNEQFF. The CDR3 nucleotides are TGTGCCAGCAGTTACGAGCGGCTTCGCAACAATGAGCAGTTCTTC.

This clone was detected only a few times. The rearrangement uses TRBV2 and TRBJ1-3, with a weak D call TRBD1 (5 bases). Trimming removed 4 bases at V and 0 bases at J, with 19 bases between. The CDR3 spans 18 residues. Germline CDR1 is SNHLY and CDR2 is FYNNEI. CDR3 loop: CASSGGPGRLRSGNTIYF. The CDR3 DNA is TGTGCCAGCAGTGGCGGGCCAGGGCGACTTCGCTCTGGAAACACCATATATTTT.

The rearrangement joins TRBV14 to TRBJ1-1; weak D call: TRBD1 (5 bases). The V end lost 2 bases, the J end lost 2 bases, and 15 bases lay between the germline ends. Germline CDR1 reads SGHDN; CDR2 reads FVKESK. This CDR3 is 16 amino acids long. CDR3 sequence: CASSQTWGGINTEAFF. The CDR3 DNA is TGTGCCAGCAGCCAAACCTGGGGCGGAATCAACACTGAAGCTTTCTTT.

This clone was seen once. V gene TRBV4-3 combines with J gene TRBJ2-6; 8 bases agree with TRBD1. CDR1 is LGHNA, CDR2 YSLEER, per germline. J was trimmed by 2 bases and V by 4 bases; bases with no gene match: 7. The CDR3 has 17 residues. This CDR3 is CASSRDTGGTGANVLTF. CDR3 sequence (DNA): TGCGCCAGCAGCCGAGACACAGGGGGAACTGGGGCCAACGTCCTGACTTTC.

CDR3 loop: CASSPVGSLSGNTIYF. CDR3 bases: TGTGCCAGCTCACCGGTCGGATCCCTCTCTGGAAACACCATATATTTT. V and J are TRBV18 and TRBJ1-3; D is undetermined. The CDR3 length is 16 residues. Trimming removed 3 bases from V and 0 bases from J, with 12 bases in between. Germline values: CDR1 KGHSH, CDR2 LQKENI.

The CDR3, as DNA: TGTGCCAGCAGCTCCGAGTCGGGAGATGATGGGGGAAACACCATATATTTT. It is translated as CASSSESGDDGGNTIYF. The chain carries TRBV13 and TRBJ1-3; no firm D call. Trimming removed 4 bases at V and 4 bases at J, with 20 bases between. This CDR3 is built from 17 residues. Germline CDR1 and CDR2: PRHDT and FYEKMQ (reference sequence).

This chain connects TRBV29-1 to TRBJ2-7; 12 bases match TRBD2. The CDR3 runs to 14 residues. The V and J ends lost 5 bases and 3 bases, in that order; junction bases with no gene match: 5. Germline V gene sequence: CDR1 SQVTM, CDR2 ANQGSEA. CDR3 sequence: CSVTTSGSVYEQYF. In nucleotides, the CDR3 is TGCAGCGTTACGACTAGCGGGAGCGTCTACGAGCAGTACTTC.

The gene calls are TRBV19 and TRBJ2-1; 10 positions match TRBD2. Germline loops: CDR1 LNHDA, CDR2 SQIVND (reference sequence). The CDR3 loop spans 14 amino acids. Trimming removed 8 bases from V and 8 bases from J; junction bases left unmatched: 9. The CDR3 is CASAVAGGNHEQFF. The CDR3 region has the DNA TGTGCCAGTGCGGTAGCGGGAGGAAACCATGAGCAGTTCTTC.